The 27 T cell receptor beta chains reported below all come from one sample, sequenced in a study of CD8 T cells in Susac syndrome. An input of roughly 0.5 to 1 ug of RNA was subjected to reverse transcription using random hexamers. TCRdb re-analysed the immunoSEQ multiplex PCR reads in MiXCR, keeping a single row per CDR3 protein. The sample shows more than 70,000 distinct CDR3 sequences, approximately 95% of them seen only once. Sequencing was done on a sample of CD8+ T cells from PBMCs. The receptors were sampled from a human donor with Susac syndrome.

The rearrangement uses TRBV20-1 and TRBJ1-2, with a possible D match to TRBD1 (5 bases). The CDR3 length is 11 residues. CDR1 and CDR2 (germline): DFQATT, SNEGSKA (reference sequence). V was clipped by 3 bases and J by 8 bases, with 10 bases between them. CDR3 nucleotides: TGCAGTGCTAGCAGGGAGGGGGGCTACACCTTC. Translating gives CSASREGGYTF.

The rearrangement links TRBV14 to TRBJ2-7; 12 nucleotides match TRBD2. Per germline, CDR1 SGHDN and CDR2 FVKESK. Trimming took 4 bases from V and 3 from J; bases not matched to a gene: 4. CDR3 length: 15 amino acids. The CDR3 sequence: CASSLRTSGNYEQYF. CDR3 bases: TGTGCCAGCAGCCTGCGGACTAGCGGGAACTACGAGCAGTACTTC.

This clonotype has only one observation. This chain uses TRBV2 with TRBJ1-4; D is ambiguous. The ends were cut back, 6 bases at V and 3 bases at J, with 8 bases in the middle. CDR1 and CDR2 from the germline V gene are SNHLY and FYNNEI. This CDR3 comprises 13 residues. Here the CDR3 reads CASRPHANEKLFF. DNA for the CDR3: TGTGCCAGCAGGCCCCATGCTAATGAAAAACTGTTTTTT.

The chain recombines TRBV30 with TRBJ1-1; TRBD1 matches 9 bases. Germline assignment: CDR1 GTSNPN and CDR2 SVGIG (reference sequence). Trimming removed 0 bases from V and 1 base from J; junction bases left unmatched: 3. The CDR3 runs 15 residues. Written as DNA, the CDR3 is TGTGCCTGGAGTGTACCGGGACAGGGGAACACTGAAGCTTTCTTT. Translating gives CAWSVPGQGNTEAFF.

This chain joins TRBV5-6 and TRBJ1-1, with a possible D match to TRBD1 (5 bases). Germline loops: CDR1 SGHDT, CDR2 YYEEEE. CDR3 length equals 14 residues. Trimming removed 5 bases from V and 1 base from J, with 12 bases in between. The CDR3 here is CASSSGTPNTEAFF. The CDR3 region has the DNA TGTGCCAGCAGTTCAGGGACTCCGAACACTGAAGCTTTCTTT.

This clonotype was seen only once. This chain connects TRBV4-3 to TRBJ2-7; D gene unclear. CDR3 length: 15 residues. Trimming left V 1 base short and J 5 bases short, with 15 bases between. Germline V gene lookup returns CDR1 LGHNA and CDR2 YSLEER. As DNA, the CDR3 is TGCGCCAGCAGCCAAGGTCTAGGGAAGGTCGACGAGCAGTACTTC. Translated, it gives CASSQGLGKVDEQYF.

This clonotype was counted a single time. The rearrangement links TRBV9 to TRBJ2-5; D unresolved. Per the germline V gene, CDR1 is SGDLS and CDR2 is YYNGEE. This CDR3 comprises 14 residues. Trimming shortened V by 3 bases and J by 3 bases, and 12 bases separated the two germline ends. In DNA, the CDR3 is TGTGCCAGCAGCGGCCGGAGCAGTGAAGAGACCCAGTACTTC. It encodes CASSGRSSEETQYF. Based on the CDR3 plus reference TRBV9 and TRBJ2-5, the full variable domain is DSGVTQTPKHLITATGQRVTLRCSPRSGDLSVYWYQQSLDQGLQFLIQYYNGEERAKGNILERFSAQQFPDLHSELNLSSLELGDSALYFCASSGRSSEETQYFGPGTRLLVL.

The genes are TRBV4-1 and TRBJ2-7, with D possibly matching TRBD1 (5 bases). Germline lookup yields CDR1 MGHRA and CDR2 YSYEKL. CDR3 length equals 14 residues. The V and J ends lost 4 bases and 4 bases respectively, with 14 bases between them. The CDR3 loop reads CASSPAPGHYEQYF. The DNA of the CDR3 is TGCGCCAGCAGCCCAGCACCCGGACATTACGAGCAGTACTTC.

The V and J genes are TRBV20-1 and TRBJ2-7; 7 nucleotides agree with TRBD1. Germline assignment: CDR1 DFQATT and CDR2 SNEGSKA (reference sequence). This CDR3 region has 13 residues. J lost 0 bases, V lost 8 bases, and 7 bases had no gene match. The CDR3 here is CSNTRDSSYEQYF. The CDR3 nucleotides are TGCAGTAATACCCGGGACAGCTCCTACGAGCAGTACTTC.

V is TRBV7-9 and J is TRBJ1-1; TRBD1 is a possible D gene (6 bases). The V gene lost 4 bases and the J gene lost 1 base, with 16 bases spanning the gap. The CDR3 sequence is 16 residues long. CDR1 and CDR2 (germline): SEHNR, FQNEAQ (reference sequence). The CDR3 here is CASSSAGGAKNTEAFF. The DNA for the CDR3 is TGTGCCAGCAGCTCCGCCGGGGGCGCGAAGAACACTGAAGCTTTCTTT.

The chain employs TRBV7-9 and TRBJ2-7; D ambiguous. Trimming left V 1 base short and J 0 bases short, with 7 bases between. Germline V gene sequence: CDR1 SEHNR, CDR2 FQNEAQ (reference sequence). CDR3 size: 14 residues. The CDR3, as DNA: TGTGCCAGCAGCTTAGGCGTAGCCTCCTACGAGCAGTACTTC. Translating gives CASSLGVASYEQYF.

The chain couples TRBV4-1 to TRBJ2-3; D is unclear. This CDR3 is 16 amino acids long. Looked up from germline, CDR1 is MGHRA and CDR2 is YSYEKL. With 1 base removed from V and 0 bases from J, the gap between germline ends came to 11 bases. In DNA form, the CDR3 reads TGCGCCAGCAGCCAAGCCCGCCAGGCTAGCACAGATACGCAGTATTTT. Its translation: CASSQARQASTDTQYF.

The V and J genes are TRBV6-4 and TRBJ2-3; D is unclear. The germline gives CDR1 MRHNA, CDR2 SNTAGT. The germline V and J ends were trimmed by 0 bases and 1 base, with 8 bases remaining between them. The CDR3 runs 15 residues. Here the CDR3 reads CASSDSRSGTDTQYF. The DNA of the CDR3 is TGTGCCAGCAGTGACTCGAGGTCGGGCACAGATACGCAGTATTTT.

The chain carries TRBV27 and TRBJ2-7, with TRBD1 matching 7 bases. Germline CDR1 and CDR2: MNHEY and SMNVEV (reference sequence). The V gene end was trimmed by 6 bases and the J gene end by 4 bases; junction bases not matched to a gene: 12. The CDR3 has 15 residues. The CDR3 spells CASSPPPRGRYEQYF. The DNA of the CDR3 is TGTGCCAGCAGCCCGCCCCCGAGGGGGCGATACGAGCAGTACTTC.

This rearrangement joins TRBV5-1 to TRBJ2-3, with D uncertain. Germline loops: CDR1 SGHRS, CDR2 YFSETQ. Trimming shortened V by 0 bases and J by 1 base, and 9 bases separated the two germline ends. This CDR3 comprises 15 residues. As DNA, the CDR3 is TGCGCCAGCAGCTTGGAGGTGTTACGCACAGATACGCAGTATTTT. Its protein product is CASSLEVLRTDTQYF.

J is TRBJ2-6 and V is TRBV9; D is undetermined. This CDR3 comprises 15 residues. V lost 0 bases and J 3 bases, leaving 7 bases between the germline ends. From germline, CDR1 is SGDLS and CDR2 YYNGEE. The CDR3 nucleotides are TGTGCCAGCAGCGTAGGGCAAGGTGGGGCCAACGTCCTGACTTTC. This gives the protein CASSVGQGGANVLTF.

This clonotype was counted a few times. The rearrangement links TRBV7-2 to TRBJ2-2, with 7 bases aligning to TRBD1. The V and J ends lost 3 bases and 0 bases, in that order; junction bases with no gene match: 4. CDR1 SGHTA and CDR2 FQGNSA come from the germline V gene. This CDR3 comprises 16 residues. The CDR3 spells CASSFRQGANTGELFF. For the CDR3, the DNA is TGTGCCAGCAGCTTCAGACAGGGCGCGAACACCGGGGAGCTGTTTTTT.

The gene calls are TRBV29-1 and TRBJ2-1; unclear D gene. The CDR3 consists of 11 residues. The germline CDR1 and CDR2 sequences are SQVTM and ANQGSEA. Deletions cut 4 bases from V and 3 bases from J, with 4 bases between. The CDR3 DNA is TGCAGCGTTGGGCACTACAATGAGCAGTTCTTC. It encodes CSVGHYNEQFF.

The V and J genes are TRBV28 and TRBJ1-4, with D uncertain. CDR3 size: 15 residues. CDR1 is MDHEN and CDR2 is SYDVKM in the germline V gene. Trimming left V 3 bases short and J 8 bases short, with 16 bases between. The CDR3 reads CASSFVRAAAEKLFF. CDR3 in DNA: TGTGCCAGCAGTTTTGTTCGCGCGGCAGCCGAAAAACTGTTTTTT.

V is TRBV27 and J is TRBJ2-4, with D unresolved. The CDR3 extends over 16 amino acids. Germline V gene lookup returns CDR1 MNHEY and CDR2 SMNVEV (reference sequence). The V gene lost 6 bases and the J gene lost 1 base, with 16 bases spanning the gap. The CDR3 region is CASRSPLVSAKNIQYF. As DNA, the CDR3 is TGTGCCAGCAGGTCCCCGCTGGTCTCTGCCAAAAACATTCAGTACTTC.

This chain links TRBV6-1 with TRBJ2-3; 11 positions match TRBD2. The trim removed 6 bases at V and 7 bases at J, leaving 12 bases unmatched. CDR3 size: 16 residues. Germline V CDR1 and CDR2: MNHNS, SASEGT. The CDR3 DNA reads TGTGCCAGCAGGAGTACTCTAGCGGGGGGTGGAAATACGCAGTATTTT. As protein: CASRSTLAGGGNTQYF.

The genes are TRBV5-1 and TRBJ2-7, with D perhaps given as TRBD1 or TRBD2 (6 bases each). This CDR3 contains 16 residues. CDR1 is SGHRS, CDR2 YFSETQ, per germline. V lost 7 bases and J 0 bases, leaving 20 bases between the germline ends. Here the CDR3 DNA reads TGCGCCAGCTCTCGAGGAAGGGGGGCCAGCTCCTACGAGCAGTACTTC. This codes for CASSRGRGASSYEQYF.

J is TRBJ2-6 and V is TRBV11-2; D not resolved. The CDR3 is made up of 19 amino acids. Germline V lookup: CDR1 SGHAT, CDR2 FQNNGV. V lost 4 bases and J lost 0, with 19 bases in between. In DNA form, the CDR3 reads TGTGCCAGCAGCTCCTGGACCGACCTTATGCGCTCTGGGGCCAACGTCCTGACTTTC. Protein sequence: CASSSWTDLMRSGANVLTF.

This rearrangement joins TRBV28 to TRBJ2-5; possible D gene TRBD2, 6 bases. Germline V gene data show CDR1 as MDHEN and CDR2 as SYDVKM. The CDR3 covers 16 residues. With 8 bases removed from V and 2 bases from J, the gap between germline ends came to 21 bases. CDR3 in amino acids: CASFPSGDLQQETQYF. The CDR3 coding sequence is TGTGCCAGCTTTCCTTCGGGAGACCTACAACAAGAGACCCAGTACTTC.

The J gene is TRBJ1-4, the V gene TRBV10-3; D not certain. CDR1 and CDR2 from the germline V gene are ENHRY and SYGVKD. Trimming cost V 6 bases and J 8 bases, with 13 bases left between them. This CDR3 is built from 13 residues. The DNA for the CDR3 is TGTGCCATCAGGGCGGCGCCAGACGAAAAACTGTTTTTT. It encodes CAIRAAPDEKLFF.

The V and J genes are TRBV9 and TRBJ2-3; 8 bases are a match to TRBD1. V shed 3 bases and J 4 bases; nucleotides not matched to a gene: 7. In germline, CDR1 is SGDLS, CDR2 YYNGEE. This CDR3 is 15 amino acids long. The CDR3 DNA follows: TGTGCCAGCAGCGCCGACAGGGGTCACGCAGATACGCAGTATTTT. It is translated as CASSADRGHADTQYF.

The chain recombines TRBV12-3 or TRBV12-4 with TRBJ2-3, with 9 bases identical to TRBD2. The V segment lost 5 bases and the J segment 2 bases; nucleotides outside the gene matches: 8. The CDR3 runs to 16 residues. This chain's CDR3 is CASSPILAGATDTQYF. CDR3 coding DNA: TGTGCCAGCAGTCCCATTTTAGCGGGGGCCACAGATACGCAGTATTTT.